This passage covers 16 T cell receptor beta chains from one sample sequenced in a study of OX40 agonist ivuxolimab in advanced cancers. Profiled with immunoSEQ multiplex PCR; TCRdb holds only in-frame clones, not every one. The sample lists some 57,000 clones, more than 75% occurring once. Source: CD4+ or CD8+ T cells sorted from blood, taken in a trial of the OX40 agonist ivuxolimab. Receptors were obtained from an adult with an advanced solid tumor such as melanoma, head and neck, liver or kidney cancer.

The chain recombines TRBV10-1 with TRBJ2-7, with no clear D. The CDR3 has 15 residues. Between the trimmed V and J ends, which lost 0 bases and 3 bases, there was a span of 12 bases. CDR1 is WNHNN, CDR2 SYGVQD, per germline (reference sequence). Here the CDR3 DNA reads TGCGCCAGCAGTGAGTCATCCAGCGCCTTCTACGAGCAGTACTTC. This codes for CASSESSSAFYEQYF.

The CDR3 here is CASSSLGRVSGRTGELFF. For the CDR3, the DNA is TGTGCCAGCAGCTCTCTAGGTCGGGTTAGCGGGAGAACCGGGGAGCTGTTTTTT. The rearrangement links TRBV11-2 to TRBJ2-2; 9 bases are shared with TRBD2. Germline-derived CDR1 and CDR2 are SGHAT and FQNNGV. Trimming at V came to 4 bases and at J to 5 bases, leaving 14 bases not matched to a gene. The CDR3 length is 18 residues. The whole variable domain, filled in from reference TRBV11-2 and TRBJ2-2, reads EAGVAQSPRYKIIEKRQSVAFWCNPISGHATLYWYQQILGQGPKLLIQFQNNGVVDDSQLPKDRFSAERLKGVDSTLKIQPAKLEDSAVYLCASSSLGRVSGRTGELFFGEGSRLTVL.

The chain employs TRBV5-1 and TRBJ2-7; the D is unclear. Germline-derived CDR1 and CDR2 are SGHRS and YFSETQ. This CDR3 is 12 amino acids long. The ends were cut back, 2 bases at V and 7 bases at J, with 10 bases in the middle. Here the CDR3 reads CASSLSGWEQYF. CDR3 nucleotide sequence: TGCGCCAGCAGCTTATCGGGCTGGGAGCAGTACTTC. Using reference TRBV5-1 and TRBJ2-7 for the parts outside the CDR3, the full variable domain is KAGVTQTPRYLIKTRGQQVTLSCSPISGHRSVSWYQQTPGQGLQFLFEYFSETQRNKGNFPGRFSGRQFSNSRSEMNVSTLELGDSALYLCASSLSGWEQYFGPGTRLTVT.

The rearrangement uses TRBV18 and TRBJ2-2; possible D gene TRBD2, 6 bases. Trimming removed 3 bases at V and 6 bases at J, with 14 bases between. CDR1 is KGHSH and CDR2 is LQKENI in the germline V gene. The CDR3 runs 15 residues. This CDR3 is CASSPRGTIAGELFF. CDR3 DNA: TGTGCCAGCTCACCTCGCGGGACGATTGCCGGGGAGCTGTTTTTT.

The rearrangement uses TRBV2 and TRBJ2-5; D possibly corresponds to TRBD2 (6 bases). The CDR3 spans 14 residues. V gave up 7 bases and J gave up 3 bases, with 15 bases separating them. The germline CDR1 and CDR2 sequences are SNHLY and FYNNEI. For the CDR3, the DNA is TGTGCCAGCACTTGGACTGGCGGGAAAGAGACCCAGTACTTC. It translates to CASTWTGGKETQYF.

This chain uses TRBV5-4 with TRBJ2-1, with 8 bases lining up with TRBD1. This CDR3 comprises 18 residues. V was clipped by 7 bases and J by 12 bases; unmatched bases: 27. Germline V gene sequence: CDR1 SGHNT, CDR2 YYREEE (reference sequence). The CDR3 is CASGFPGQALGGGQGQFF. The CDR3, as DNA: TGTGCCAGCGGATTCCCGGGACAGGCCTTGGGAGGCGGCCAGGGGCAGTTCTTC.

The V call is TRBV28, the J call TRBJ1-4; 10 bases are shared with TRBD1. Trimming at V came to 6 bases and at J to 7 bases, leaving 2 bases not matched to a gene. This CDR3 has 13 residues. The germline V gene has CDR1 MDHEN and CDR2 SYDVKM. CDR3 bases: TGTGCCAGCAGCCGACAGGGGGCTGAAAAACTGTTTTTT. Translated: CASSRQGAEKLFF.

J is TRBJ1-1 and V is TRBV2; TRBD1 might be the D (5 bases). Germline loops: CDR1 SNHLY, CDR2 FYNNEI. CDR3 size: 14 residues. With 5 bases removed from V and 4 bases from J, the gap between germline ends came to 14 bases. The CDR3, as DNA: TGTGCCAGCAGTCCCACCACAGGATTCACTGAAGCTTTCTTT. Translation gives CASSPTTGFTEAFF.

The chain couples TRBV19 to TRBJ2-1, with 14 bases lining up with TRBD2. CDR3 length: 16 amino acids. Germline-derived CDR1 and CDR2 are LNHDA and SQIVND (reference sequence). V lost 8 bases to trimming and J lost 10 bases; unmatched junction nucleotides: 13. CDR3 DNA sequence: TGTGCCAGTTGGGGTAGGGGGACTAGCGGGAGTTGGGAGCAGTTCTTC. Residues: CASWGRGTSGSWEQFF.

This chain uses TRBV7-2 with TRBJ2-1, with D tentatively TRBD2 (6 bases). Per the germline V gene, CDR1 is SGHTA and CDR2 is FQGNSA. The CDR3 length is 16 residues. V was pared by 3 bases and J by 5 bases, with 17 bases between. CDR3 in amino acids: CASSFKASRRDNEQFF. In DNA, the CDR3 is TGTGCCAGCAGCTTTAAGGCGTCTCGGAGGGACAATGAGCAGTTCTTC.

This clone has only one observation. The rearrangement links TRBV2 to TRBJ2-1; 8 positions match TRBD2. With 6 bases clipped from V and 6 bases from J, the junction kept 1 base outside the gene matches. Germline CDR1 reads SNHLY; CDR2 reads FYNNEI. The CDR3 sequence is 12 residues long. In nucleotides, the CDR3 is TGTGCCAGCAGACTAGCGGTCAATGAGCAGTTCTTC. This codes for CASRLAVNEQFF.

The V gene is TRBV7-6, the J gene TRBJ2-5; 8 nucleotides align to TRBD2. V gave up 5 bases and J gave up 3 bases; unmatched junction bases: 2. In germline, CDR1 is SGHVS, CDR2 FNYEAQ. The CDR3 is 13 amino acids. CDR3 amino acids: CASSTLAEETQYF. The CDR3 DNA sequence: TGTGCCAGCAGCACACTAGCGGAAGAGACCCAGTACTTC.

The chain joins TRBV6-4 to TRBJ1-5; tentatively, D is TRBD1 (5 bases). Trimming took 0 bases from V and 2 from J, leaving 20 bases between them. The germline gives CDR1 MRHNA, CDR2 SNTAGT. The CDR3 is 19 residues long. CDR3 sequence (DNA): TGTGCCAGCAGTGACTCAGCACAGGCTGGCCCTGTTGGCAATCAGCCCCAGCATTTT. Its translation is CASSDSAQAGPVGNQPQHF.

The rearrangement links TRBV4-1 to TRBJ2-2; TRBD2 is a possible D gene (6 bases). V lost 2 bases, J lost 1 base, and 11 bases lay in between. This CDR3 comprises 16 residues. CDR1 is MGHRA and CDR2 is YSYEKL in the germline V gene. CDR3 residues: CASSQWQGGNTGELFF. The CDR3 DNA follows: TGCGCCAGCAGCCAATGGCAGGGAGGGAACACCGGGGAGCTGTTTTTT.

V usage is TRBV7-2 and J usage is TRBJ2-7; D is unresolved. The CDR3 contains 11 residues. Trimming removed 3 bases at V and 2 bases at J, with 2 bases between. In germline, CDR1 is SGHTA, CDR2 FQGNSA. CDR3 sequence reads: CASSFTYEQYF. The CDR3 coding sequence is TGTGCCAGCAGCTTCACCTACGAGCAGTACTTC.

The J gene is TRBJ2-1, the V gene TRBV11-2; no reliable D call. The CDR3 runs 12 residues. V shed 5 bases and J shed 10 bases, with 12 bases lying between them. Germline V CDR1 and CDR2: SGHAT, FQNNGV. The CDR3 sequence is CASSPIENEQFF. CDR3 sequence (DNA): TGTGCCAGCAGCCCCATCGAGAACGAGCAGTTCTTC.